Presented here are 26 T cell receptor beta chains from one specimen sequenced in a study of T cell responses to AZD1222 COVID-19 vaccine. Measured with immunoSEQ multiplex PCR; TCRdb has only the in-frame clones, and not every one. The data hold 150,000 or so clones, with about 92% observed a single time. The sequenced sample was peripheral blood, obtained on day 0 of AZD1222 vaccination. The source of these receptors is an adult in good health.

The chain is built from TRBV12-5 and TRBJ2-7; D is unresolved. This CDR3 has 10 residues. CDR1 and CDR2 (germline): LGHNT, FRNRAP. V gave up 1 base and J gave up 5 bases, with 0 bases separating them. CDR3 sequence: CASGLDEQYF. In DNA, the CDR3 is TGTGCTAGTGGTTTGGACGAGCAGTACTTC.

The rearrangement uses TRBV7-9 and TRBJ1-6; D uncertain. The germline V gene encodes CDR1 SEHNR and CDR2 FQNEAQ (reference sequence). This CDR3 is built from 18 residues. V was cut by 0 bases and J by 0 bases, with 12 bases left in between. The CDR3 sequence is CASSLAPRSSSYNSPLHF. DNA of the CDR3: TGTGCCAGCAGCTTAGCGCCCCGGTCTAGCTCCTATAATTCACCCCTCCACTTT.

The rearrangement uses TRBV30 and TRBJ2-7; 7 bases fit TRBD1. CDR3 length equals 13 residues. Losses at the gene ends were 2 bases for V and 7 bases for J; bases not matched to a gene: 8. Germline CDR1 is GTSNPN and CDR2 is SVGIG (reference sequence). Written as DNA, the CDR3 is TGTGCCTGGAGTTACAGGGGTTTGGGGGAGCAGTACTTC. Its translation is CAWSYRGLGEQYF.

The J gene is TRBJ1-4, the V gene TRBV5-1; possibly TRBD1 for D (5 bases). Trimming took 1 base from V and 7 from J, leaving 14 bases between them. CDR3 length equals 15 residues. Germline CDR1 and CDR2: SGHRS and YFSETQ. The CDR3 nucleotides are TGCGCCAGCAGCTTGTCCCCTAGGGGAGGTGAAAAACTGTTTTTT. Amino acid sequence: CASSLSPRGGEKLFF.

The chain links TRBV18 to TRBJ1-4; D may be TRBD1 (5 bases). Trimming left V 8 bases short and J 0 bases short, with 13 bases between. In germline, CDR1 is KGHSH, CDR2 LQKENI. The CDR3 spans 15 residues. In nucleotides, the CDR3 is TGTGCCAGCGCCCAGGGTTTCGCAACTAATGAAAAACTGTTTTTT. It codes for CASAQGFATNEKLFF.

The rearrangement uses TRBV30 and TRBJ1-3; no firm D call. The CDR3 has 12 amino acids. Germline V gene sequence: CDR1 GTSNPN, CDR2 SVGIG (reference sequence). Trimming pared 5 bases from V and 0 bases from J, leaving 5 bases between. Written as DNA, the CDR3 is TGTGCCTGGGACCGCTCTGGAAACACCATATATTTT. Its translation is CAWDRSGNTIYF.

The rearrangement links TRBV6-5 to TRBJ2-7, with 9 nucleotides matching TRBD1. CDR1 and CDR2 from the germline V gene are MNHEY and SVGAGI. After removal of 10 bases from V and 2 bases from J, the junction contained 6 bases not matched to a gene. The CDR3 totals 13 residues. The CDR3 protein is CATGQGLTYEQYF. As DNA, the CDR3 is TGTGCCACCGGACAGGGGCTCACCTACGAGCAGTACTTC.

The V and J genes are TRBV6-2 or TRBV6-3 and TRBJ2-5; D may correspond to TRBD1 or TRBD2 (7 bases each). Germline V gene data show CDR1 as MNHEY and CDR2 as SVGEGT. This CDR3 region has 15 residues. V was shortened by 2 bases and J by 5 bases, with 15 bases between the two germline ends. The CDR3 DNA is TGTGCCAGCAGTTACCCTTTTCAGGGGGGGGAGACCCAGTACTTC. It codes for CASSYPFQGGETQYF.

For the CDR3, the DNA is TGTGCCTGGCTAACAGGGTCTGATGGCTACACCTTC. It codes for CAWLTGSDGYTF. The V and J genes are TRBV30 and TRBJ1-2, with a possible D match to TRBD1 (6 bases). The CDR3 is 12 amino acids. CDR1 and CDR2 from the germline V gene are GTSNPN and SVGIG (reference sequence). V shed 5 bases and J shed 6 bases, with 13 bases lying between them.

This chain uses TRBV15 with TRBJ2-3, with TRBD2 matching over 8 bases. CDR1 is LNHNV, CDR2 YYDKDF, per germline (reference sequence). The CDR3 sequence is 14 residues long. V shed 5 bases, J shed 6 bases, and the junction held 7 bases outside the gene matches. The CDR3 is CATSGEREMDTQYF. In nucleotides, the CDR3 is TGTGCCACCAGCGGGGAGCGGGAGATGGATACGCAGTATTTT.

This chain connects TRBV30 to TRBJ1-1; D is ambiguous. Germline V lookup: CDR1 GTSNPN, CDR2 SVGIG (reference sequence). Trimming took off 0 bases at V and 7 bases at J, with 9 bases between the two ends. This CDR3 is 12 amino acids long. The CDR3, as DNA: TGTGCCTGGAGTGTAGGGCGTAGTGAAGCTTTCTTT. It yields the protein CAWSVGRSEAFF.

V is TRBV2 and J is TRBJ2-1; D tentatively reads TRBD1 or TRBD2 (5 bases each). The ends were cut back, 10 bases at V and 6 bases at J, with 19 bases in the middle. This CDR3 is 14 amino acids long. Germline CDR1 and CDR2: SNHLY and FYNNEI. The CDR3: CATRFGDRTNEQFF. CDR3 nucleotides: TGTGCCACCCGTTTTGGGGACCGTACCAATGAGCAGTTCTTC.

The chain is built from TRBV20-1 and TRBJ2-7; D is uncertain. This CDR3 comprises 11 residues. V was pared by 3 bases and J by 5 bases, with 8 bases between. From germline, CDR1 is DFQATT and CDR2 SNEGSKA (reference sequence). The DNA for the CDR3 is TGCAGTGCTAGCCGAGGTCACGAGCAGTACTTC. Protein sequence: CSASRGHEQYF.

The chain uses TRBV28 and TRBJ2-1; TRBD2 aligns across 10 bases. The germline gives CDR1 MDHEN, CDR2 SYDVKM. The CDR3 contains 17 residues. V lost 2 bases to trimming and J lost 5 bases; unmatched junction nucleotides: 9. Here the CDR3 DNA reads TGTGCCAGCAGTTTAGCACCCGGGACTAGCGTTGACAATGAGCAGTTCTTC. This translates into CASSLAPGTSVDNEQFF.

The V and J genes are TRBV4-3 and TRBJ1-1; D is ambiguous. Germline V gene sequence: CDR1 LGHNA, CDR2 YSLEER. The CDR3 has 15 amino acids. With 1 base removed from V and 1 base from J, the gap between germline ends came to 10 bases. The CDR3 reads CASSQGGETNTEAFF. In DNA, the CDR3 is TGCGCCAGCAGCCAAGGAGGCGAAACGAACACTGAAGCTTTCTTT.

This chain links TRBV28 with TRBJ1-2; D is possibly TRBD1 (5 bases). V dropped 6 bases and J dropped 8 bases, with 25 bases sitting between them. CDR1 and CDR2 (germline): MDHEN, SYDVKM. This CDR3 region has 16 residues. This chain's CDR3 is CASRKGFAGPSGGYTF. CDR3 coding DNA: TGTGCCAGCAGGAAAGGGTTTGCGGGACCCAGCGGGGGCTACACCTTC.

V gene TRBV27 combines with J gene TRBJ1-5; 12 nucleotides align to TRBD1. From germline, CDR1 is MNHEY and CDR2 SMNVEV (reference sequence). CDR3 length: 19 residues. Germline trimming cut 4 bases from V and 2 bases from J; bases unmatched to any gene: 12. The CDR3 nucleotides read TGTGCCAGCAGTTGCCGACGGGACAGGGGGCTGTGTGGCAATCAGCCCCAGCATTTT. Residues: CASSCRRDRGLCGNQPQHF.

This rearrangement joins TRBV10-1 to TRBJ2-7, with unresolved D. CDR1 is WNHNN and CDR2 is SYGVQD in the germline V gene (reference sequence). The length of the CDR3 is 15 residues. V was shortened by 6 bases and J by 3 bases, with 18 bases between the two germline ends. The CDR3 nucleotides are TGCGCCAGCAGCCCCGGGCCCCCGGTGGGCTACGAGCAGTACTTC. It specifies CASSPGPPVGYEQYF.

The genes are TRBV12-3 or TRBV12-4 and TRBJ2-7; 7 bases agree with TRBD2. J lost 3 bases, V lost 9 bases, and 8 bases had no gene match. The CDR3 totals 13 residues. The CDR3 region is CASLLAGVYEQYF. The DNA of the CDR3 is TGTGCCAGTCTTTTGGCGGGGGTCTACGAGCAGTACTTC.

CDR3 sequence (DNA): TGTGCCGCTAGGACAGGTTGGGCTGGCTACACCTTC. As protein: CAARTGWAGYTF. The chain has TRBV11-2 and TRBJ1-2; 7 bases fit TRBD1. V was clipped by 11 bases and J by 7 bases; unmatched bases: 10. CDR1 is SGHAT and CDR2 is FQNNGV in the germline V gene. The length of the CDR3 is 12 residues. The variable domain in full, completed from reference TRBV11-2 and TRBJ1-2, reads EAGVAQSPRYKIIEKRQSVAFWCNPISGHATLYWYQQILGQGPKLLIQFQNNGVVDDSQLPKDRFSAERLKGVDSTLKIQPAKLEDSAVYLCAARTGWAGYTFGSGTRLTVV.

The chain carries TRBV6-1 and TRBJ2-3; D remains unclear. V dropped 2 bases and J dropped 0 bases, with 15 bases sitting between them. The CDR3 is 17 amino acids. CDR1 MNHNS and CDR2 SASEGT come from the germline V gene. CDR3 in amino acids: CASSEFRSDPSTDTQYF. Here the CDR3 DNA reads TGTGCCAGCAGTGAATTTCGGTCAGACCCGAGCACAGATACGCAGTATTTT.

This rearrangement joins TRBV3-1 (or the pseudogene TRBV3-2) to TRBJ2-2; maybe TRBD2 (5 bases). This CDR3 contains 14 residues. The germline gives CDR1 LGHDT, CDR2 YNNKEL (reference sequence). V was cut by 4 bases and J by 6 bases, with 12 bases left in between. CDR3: CASSPLRAPGELFF. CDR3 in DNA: TGTGCCAGCAGCCCCTTGCGGGCCCCCGGGGAGCTGTTTTTT.

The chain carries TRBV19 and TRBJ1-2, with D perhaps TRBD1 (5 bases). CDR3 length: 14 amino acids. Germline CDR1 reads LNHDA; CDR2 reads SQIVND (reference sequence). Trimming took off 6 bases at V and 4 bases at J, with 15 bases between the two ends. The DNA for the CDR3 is TGTGCCAGTAGGTTCGGGGGAGGCGTCTATGGCTACACCTTC. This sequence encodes CASRFGGGVYGYTF.

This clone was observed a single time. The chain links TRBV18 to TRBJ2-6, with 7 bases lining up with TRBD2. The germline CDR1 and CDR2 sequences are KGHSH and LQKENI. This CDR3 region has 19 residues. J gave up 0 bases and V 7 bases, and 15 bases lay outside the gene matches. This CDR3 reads CASLAGPLGSLSGANVLTF. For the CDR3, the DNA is TGTGCCAGCTTAGCGGGCCCTCTGGGCTCGCTCTCTGGGGCCAACGTCCTGACTTTC.

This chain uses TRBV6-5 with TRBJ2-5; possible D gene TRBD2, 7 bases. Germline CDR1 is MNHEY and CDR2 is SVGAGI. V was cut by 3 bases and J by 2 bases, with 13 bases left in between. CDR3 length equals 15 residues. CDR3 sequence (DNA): TGTGCCAGCAGTTATGGGGGGGGGCAGCAAGAGACCCAGTACTTC. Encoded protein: CASSYGGGQQETQYF.

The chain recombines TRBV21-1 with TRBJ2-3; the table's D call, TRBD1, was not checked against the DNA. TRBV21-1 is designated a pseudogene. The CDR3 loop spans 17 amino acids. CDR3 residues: CASSKVGDRWFADTQYF. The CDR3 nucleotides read TGTGCCAGCAGCAAAGTGGGGGACAGGTGGTTCGCAGATACGCAGTATTTT.